The 21 T cell receptor beta chains below come from one sample, sequenced in a study of regulatory T cells in long-lasting Graves disease. Through Arm-PCR of CDR3 regions and iRepertoire HTBI primers, TCR beta libraries were built. TCRdb analysed the multiplex PCR reads with MiXCR anew, one entry per CDR3 protein. Of more than 300,000 distinct CDR3 sequences listed, 20% to 25% are singletons. Regarding time point: persistent/refractory GD, antithyroid drugs over 5 years with positive TRAb. Extracted PBMC RNA gave rise to the TCR library. Here the sequenced sample was peripheral blood mononuclear cells (PBMCs), taken when the disease was refractory, from a patient treated with antithyroid drugs. Source of these receptors: a woman in her thirties or forties with Graves disease.

The V gene is TRBV15, the J gene TRBJ2-2; maybe TRBD1 (6 bases). CDR1 and CDR2 (germline): LNHNV, YYDKDF (reference sequence). Trimming stripped 5 bases from V and 5 bases from J, with 9 bases between. The CDR3 is made up of 13 amino acids. CDR3 DNA: TGTGCCACCAGCGAAACAGGGACCGGGGAGCTGTTTTTT. It specifies CATSETGTGELFF.

The chain employs TRBV19 and TRBJ1-4; D is possibly TRBD1 (6 bases). V was trimmed by 8 bases and J by 7 bases, leaving 17 bases between them. The CDR3 is 14 amino acids. Germline V gene sequence: CDR1 LNHDA, CDR2 SQIVND (reference sequence). The CDR3 nucleotides read TGTGCCAGTGGAAGACAGGATATGCGTGAAAAACTGTTTTTT. Amino acids: CASGRQDMREKLFF.

V usage is TRBV20-1 and J usage is TRBJ2-7; TRBD1 matches 9 bases. The V gene end was trimmed by 1 base and the J gene end by 2 bases; junction bases not matched to a gene: 6. Looked up from germline, CDR1 is DFQATT and CDR2 is SNEGSKA (reference sequence). CDR3 length: 15 amino acids. CDR3 loop: CSARVRDRDTYEQYF. CDR3 coding DNA: TGCAGTGCTAGAGTCCGGGACAGGGACACCTACGAGCAGTACTTC.

On this clonotype: The junction shows a germline mismatch at one end, possibly a read error. V usage is TRBV19 and J usage is TRBJ1-1; no firm D call. Germline V gene lookup returns CDR1 LNHDA and CDR2 SQIVND (reference sequence). The CDR3 sequence is 13 residues long. The CDR3 coding sequence is TGTGCCAGTAGTAGACGGATTAGGACTGAAACTTTCTTT. Translating gives CASSRRIRTETFF.

This clonotype was seen ten or more times. The gene calls are TRBV12-3 or TRBV12-4 and TRBJ1-1; the match to TRBD1 covers 7 bases. The CDR3 is made up of 13 amino acids. After removal of 6 bases from V and 6 bases from J, the junction contained 7 bases not matched to a gene. The CDR3 sequence: CASSQTGFSEAFF. The CDR3 DNA is TGTGCCAGCAGCCAGACAGGGTTCTCTGAAGCTTTCTTT.

This clonotype was counted a few times. The chain has TRBV12-3 or TRBV12-4 and TRBJ2-7; TRBD2 matches 10 bases. This CDR3 is 15 amino acids long. With 1 base clipped from V and 3 bases from J, the junction kept 3 bases outside the gene matches. DNA for the CDR3: TGTGCCAGCAGTTTAGTAGCGGGAGGAGGCTACGAGCAGTACTTC. It specifies CASSLVAGGGYEQYF.

This clonotype has at least ten counts. The V and J genes are TRBV2 and TRBJ2-2, with a weak D call TRBD1 (6 bases). From germline, CDR1 is SNHLY and CDR2 FYNNEI. Between the trimmed V and J ends, which lost 8 bases and 6 bases, there was a span of 16 bases. This CDR3 comprises 14 residues. CDR3 sequence: CASLGVQGSGELFF. The CDR3 DNA reads as TGTGCCAGCCTGGGGGTACAGGGCTCCGGGGAGCTGTTTTTT.

This rearrangement joins TRBV19 to TRBJ1-4; TRBD1 matches at 8 bases. V lost 6 bases and J lost 5; bases outside the gene matches: 8. The V gene's germline CDR1 is LNHDA and CDR2 SQIVND (reference sequence). The CDR3 is 15 residues long. CDR3 sequence: CASSRRDRSNEKLFF. In DNA, the CDR3 is TGTGCCAGTAGCAGAAGGGACAGGTCCAATGAAAAACTGTTTTTT.

The table lists this clonotype with many counts. This rearrangement joins TRBV24-1 to TRBJ2-1; 13 bases line up with TRBD2. The CDR3 extends over 19 amino acids. Germline CDR1 is KGHDR and CDR2 is SFDVKD. Trimming at V came to 2 bases and at J to 5 bases, leaving 11 bases not matched to a gene. The CDR3 DNA sequence: TGTGCCACCAGTGATTACGTACCCCAGACTAGCGGGGGGAACAATGAGCAGTTCTTC. It codes for CATSDYVPQTSGGNNEQFF.

This rearrangement joins TRBV5-6 to TRBJ1-5, with a tentative D call TRBD1 (5 bases). The CDR3 has 15 amino acids. Between the trimmed V and J ends, which lost 4 bases and 2 bases, there was a span of 13 bases. Germline V CDR1 and CDR2: SGHDT, YYEEEE. In nucleotides, the CDR3 is TGTGCCAGCAGCAGCTGGGGGTCCGGCAATCAGCCCCAGCATTTT. Amino acid sequence: CASSSWGSGNQPQHF.

This clonotype appeared many times. The J gene is TRBJ1-1, the V gene TRBV7-8; 7 bases align to TRBD1. This CDR3 region has 14 residues. V lost 3 bases, J lost 1 base, and 2 bases stayed unmatched. CDR1 and CDR2 from the germline V gene are SGHVS and FQNEAQ. The CDR3 loop reads CASSLNRGNTEAFF. The CDR3 bases are TGTGCCAGCAGCTTGAACAGGGGGAACACTGAAGCTTTCTTT.

This clonotype was counted ten times or more. CDR3 region: CASSFLGTRQFF. The CDR3 DNA reads TGTGCCAGCAGTTTCTTGGGAACAAGGCAGTTCTTC. The chain has TRBV28 and TRBJ2-1; D gene ambiguous. The CDR3 contains 12 residues. V gave up 3 bases and J gave up 12 bases, with 12 bases separating them. Per germline, CDR1 MDHEN and CDR2 SYDVKM.

The chain joins TRBV4-2 to TRBJ2-5, with 7 bases aligning to TRBD2. CDR1 and CDR2 from the germline V gene are LGHNA and YNFKEQ. This CDR3 contains 16 residues. The trim removed 0 bases at V and 4 bases at J, leaving 8 bases unmatched. The CDR3: CASSQDRTSGGETQYF. CDR3 nucleotides: TGTGCCAGCAGCCAAGACAGGACTTCGGGGGGAGAGACCCAGTACTTC.

A word on this clonotype: A far larger clone is one base from this, pointing to a likely read error. The CDR3 region has the DNA TGTGCCAGCAGCCAAGGAGGGGGAAACACCATATATTTT. This encodes CASSQGGGNTIYF. This chain connects TRBV3-1 to TRBJ1-3, with unresolved D. The CDR3 contains 13 residues. Germline CDR1 LGHDT, CDR2 YNNKEL (reference sequence). V was clipped by 1 base and J by 4 bases, with 5 bases between them.

J is TRBJ2-1 and V is TRBV28, with 8 bases fitting TRBD2. The CDR3 sequence is 16 residues long. Germline CDR1 MDHEN, CDR2 SYDVKM. J gave up 0 bases and V 5 bases, and 6 bases lay outside the gene matches. CDR3 bases: TGTGCCAGCAGTGAGAAGCGGGAGCTCTCCTACAATGAGCAGTTCTTC. It is translated as CASSEKRELSYNEQFF.

This clonotype has a count of ten or more. This chain joins TRBV2 and TRBJ2-5; 8 bases fit TRBD2. CDR1 is SNHLY and CDR2 is FYNNEI in the germline V gene. The CDR3 consists of 13 residues. The junction had 5 bases not matched to a gene; V was cut back by 7 bases and J by 4 bases. The CDR3 protein is CASIGTSRETQYF. The CDR3 nucleotides read TGTGCCAGCATTGGGACTAGTAGAGAGACCCAGTACTTC.

V usage is TRBV27 and J usage is TRBJ1-6; D is ambiguous. There are 15 residues in the CDR3. The germline CDR1 and CDR2 sequences are MNHEY and SMNVEV (reference sequence). V lost 5 bases, J lost 5 bases, and 13 bases lay in between. CDR3 region: CASSRDKADNSPLHF. The CDR3 DNA follows: TGTGCCAGCAGTCGTGATAAGGCGGATAATTCACCCCTCCACTTT.

The sample holds one count of this clonotype. With a much larger clone just one base away, this may be a read error. The rearrangement uses TRBV7-2 and TRBJ1-1; D is ambiguous. This CDR3 is 13 amino acids long. CDR1 and CDR2 from the germline V gene are SGHTA and FQGNSA. The CDR3 nucleotides are TGTGCCAGCAGCCCCCATTCGAACACTGACGCTTTCTTT. It translates to CASSPHSNTDAFF.

This clonotype was seen at least ten times. J is TRBJ2-5 and V is TRBV28; 7 nucleotides line up with TRBD2. There are 15 residues in the CDR3. The germline CDR1 and CDR2 sequences are MDHEN and SYDVKM. The J segment lost 5 bases and the V segment lost 4 bases, leaving 10 bases of the junction unmatched. The CDR3 region has the DNA TGTGCCAGCAGTTCCCATTCTAGCGGAATCGAGACCCAGTACTTC. This encodes CASSSHSSGIETQYF.

This clonotype occurred a few times. This chain uses TRBV28 with TRBJ1-3; 9 positions agree with TRBD1. The germline V gene has CDR1 MDHEN and CDR2 SYDVKM. The CDR3 is 17 amino acids. V was pared by 4 bases and J by 0 bases, with 7 bases of the junction left unmatched. The CDR3 DNA reads as TGTGCCAGCAGTTCCGTGACAGGGGGAACCTCTGGAAACACCATATATTTT. Its protein product is CASSSVTGGTSGNTIYF.

The chain carries TRBV7-3 and TRBJ2-5; 7 positions agree with TRBD1. CDR3 length: 16 amino acids. Germline CDR1 and CDR2: SGHTA and FQGTGA. Trimming cost V 0 bases and J 1 base; bases outside gene matches: 5. The CDR3 protein is CASSLTGTATQETQYF. The CDR3 DNA sequence: TGTGCCAGCAGCTTAACGGGGACAGCGACCCAAGAGACCCAGTACTTC.